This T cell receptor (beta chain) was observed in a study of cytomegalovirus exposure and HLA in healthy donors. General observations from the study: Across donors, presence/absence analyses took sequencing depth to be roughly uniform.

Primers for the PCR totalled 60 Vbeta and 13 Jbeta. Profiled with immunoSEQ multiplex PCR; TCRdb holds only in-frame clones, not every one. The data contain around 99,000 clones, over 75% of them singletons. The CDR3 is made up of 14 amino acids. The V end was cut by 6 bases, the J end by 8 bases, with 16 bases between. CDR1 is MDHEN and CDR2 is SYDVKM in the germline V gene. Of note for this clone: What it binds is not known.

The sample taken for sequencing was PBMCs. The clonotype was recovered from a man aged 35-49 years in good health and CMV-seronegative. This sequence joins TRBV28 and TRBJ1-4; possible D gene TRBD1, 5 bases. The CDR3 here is CASSKLGVGEKLFF. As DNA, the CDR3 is TGTGCCAGCAGCAAGTTAGGGGTTGGCGAAAAACTGTTTTTT.